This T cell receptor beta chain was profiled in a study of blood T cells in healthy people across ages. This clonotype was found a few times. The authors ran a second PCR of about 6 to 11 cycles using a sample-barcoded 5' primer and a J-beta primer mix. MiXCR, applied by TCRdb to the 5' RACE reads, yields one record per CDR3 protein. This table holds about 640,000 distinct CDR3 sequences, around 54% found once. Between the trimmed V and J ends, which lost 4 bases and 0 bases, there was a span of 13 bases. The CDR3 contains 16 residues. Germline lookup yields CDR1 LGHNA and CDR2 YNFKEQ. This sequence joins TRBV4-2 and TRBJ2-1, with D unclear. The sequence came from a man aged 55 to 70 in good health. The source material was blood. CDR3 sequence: CASSLISSPSYNEQFF. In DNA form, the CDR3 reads TGTGCCAGCAGCCTAATATCAAGTCCCTCCTACAATGAGCAGTTCTTC.